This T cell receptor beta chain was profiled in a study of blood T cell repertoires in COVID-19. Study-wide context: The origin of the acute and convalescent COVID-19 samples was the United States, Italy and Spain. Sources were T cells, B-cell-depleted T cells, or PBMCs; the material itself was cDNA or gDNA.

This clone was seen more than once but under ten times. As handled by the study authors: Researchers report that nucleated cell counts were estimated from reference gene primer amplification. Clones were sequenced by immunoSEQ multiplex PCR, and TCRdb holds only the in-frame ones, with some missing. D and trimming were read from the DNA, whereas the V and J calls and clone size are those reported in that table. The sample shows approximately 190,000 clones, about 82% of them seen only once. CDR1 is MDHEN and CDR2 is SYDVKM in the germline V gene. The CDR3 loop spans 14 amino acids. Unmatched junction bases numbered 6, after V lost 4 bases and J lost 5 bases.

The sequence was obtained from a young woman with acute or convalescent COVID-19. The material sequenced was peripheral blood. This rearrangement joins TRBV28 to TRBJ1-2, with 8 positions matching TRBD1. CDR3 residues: CASSWGQAKYGYTF. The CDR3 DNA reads TGTGCCAGCAGTTGGGGACAGGCGAAATATGGCTACACCTTC.